This T cell receptor (beta chain) derives from a study of cytomegalovirus exposure and HLA in healthy donors. About the research overall: Earlier, 95 million to 120 million unique TCR beta sequences were recovered from 200 million or so T cells by an analysis. Study-level points and caveats: A later analysis found most CMV-associated TCR beta chains apparently HLA-restricted. Later work found that TCR association rates differed between HLA loci; DRB1 had the most and HLA-C the fewest.

The CDR3 sequence is 12 residues long. V lost 6 bases, J lost 8 bases, and 13 bases lay in between. Looked up from germline, CDR1 is MDHEN and CDR2 is SYDVKM. Worth noting for this clone: What it recognizes is unknown.

Use of 60 Vbeta and 13 Jbeta primers characterized the PCR. Libraries were prepared by immunoSEQ multiplex PCR; TCRdb keeps only in-frame clonotypes and omits some of them. The sample shows about 150,000 clones, 60% to 85% of them seen only once. The chain recombines TRBV28 with TRBJ1-2, with a weak D call TRBD1 (5 bases). The sequenced sample consisted of PBMCs. The TCR originated in a man in his forties or fifties in good health and CMV-seropositive. DNA of the CDR3: TGTGCCAGCAGCTCCCTCGGGGGGGGCTACACCTTC. Amino acids: CASSSLGGGYTF.